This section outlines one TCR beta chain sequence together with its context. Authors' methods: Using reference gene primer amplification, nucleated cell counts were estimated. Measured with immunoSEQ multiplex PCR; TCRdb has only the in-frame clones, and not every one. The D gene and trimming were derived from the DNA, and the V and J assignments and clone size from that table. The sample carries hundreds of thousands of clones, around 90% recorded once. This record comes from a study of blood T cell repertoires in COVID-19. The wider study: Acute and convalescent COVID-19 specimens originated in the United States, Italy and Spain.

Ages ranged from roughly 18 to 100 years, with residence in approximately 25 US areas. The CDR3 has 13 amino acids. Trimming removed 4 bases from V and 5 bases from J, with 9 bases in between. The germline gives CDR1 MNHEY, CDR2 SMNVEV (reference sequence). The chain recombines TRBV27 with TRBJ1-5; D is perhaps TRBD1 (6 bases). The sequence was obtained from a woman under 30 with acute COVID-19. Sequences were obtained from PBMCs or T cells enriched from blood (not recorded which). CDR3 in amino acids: CASSYRVDQPQHF. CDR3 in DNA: TGTGCCAGCAGTTACAGGGTGGATCAGCCCCAGCATTTT.